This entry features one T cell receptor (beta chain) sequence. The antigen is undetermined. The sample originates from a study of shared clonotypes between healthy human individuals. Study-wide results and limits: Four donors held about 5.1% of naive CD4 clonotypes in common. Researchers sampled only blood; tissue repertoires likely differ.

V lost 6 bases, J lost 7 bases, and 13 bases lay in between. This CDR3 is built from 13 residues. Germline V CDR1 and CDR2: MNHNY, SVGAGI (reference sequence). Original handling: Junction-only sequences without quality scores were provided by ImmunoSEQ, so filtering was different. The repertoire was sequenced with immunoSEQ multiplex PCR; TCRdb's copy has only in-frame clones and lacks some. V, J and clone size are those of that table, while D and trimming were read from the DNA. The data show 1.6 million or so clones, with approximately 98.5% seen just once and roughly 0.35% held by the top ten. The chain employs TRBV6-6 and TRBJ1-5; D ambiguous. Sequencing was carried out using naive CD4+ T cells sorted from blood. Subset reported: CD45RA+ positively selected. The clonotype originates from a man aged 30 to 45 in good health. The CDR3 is CASSSSSWQPQHF. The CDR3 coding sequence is TGTGCCAGCAGCTCCTCCTCTTGGCAGCCCCAGCATTTT.